The present TCR beta chain was sequenced within a study of CXCR3-negative and CXCR3-positive naive CD8 T cells. Findings of the study overall: The level of CXCR3 expression partially decreased after cryopreservation; the majority of assays used fresh PBMCs. TRBV-TRBJ usage matched between naive CXCR3-negative and CXCR3-positive cells but not between memory cells. Similar levels of surface CD5 were seen between naive subsets; TCR strength was inferred from TRB CDR3 properties. A higher hydrophobicity marked the TRB CDR3s of CXCR3-positive naive cells versus CXCR3-negative naive cells.

About this clonotype: Antigen specificity is unknown.

5' RACE with UMI labels generated the TRB cDNA libraries. TCRdb derives one entry per CDR3 protein from the 5' RACE reads, leaving out DNA. This repertoire comprises approximately 140,000 distinct CDR3 sequences; its ten largest clones make up 0.25% to 0.3%. Naive CD8+ T cells showed a CD45RO-CCR7+CD27+CD95- phenotype. The CDR3 runs to 15 residues. Germline CDR1 reads MNHEY; CDR2 reads SVGEGT. This chain connects TRBV6-2 or TRBV6-3 to TRBJ1-2; TCRdb calls TRBD1, which cannot be checked without DNA. The TCR originated in a human donor in good health. Some clones in this sample may be carry-over from other donors' samples. The specimen was naive CXCR3+ CD8+ T cells from blood. Stated subset: CD45RO-CCR7+CD27+CD95- naive CD8+ T cells expressing CXCR3 (TNR3+). The CDR3 sequence is CASSYSGQATYGYTF.